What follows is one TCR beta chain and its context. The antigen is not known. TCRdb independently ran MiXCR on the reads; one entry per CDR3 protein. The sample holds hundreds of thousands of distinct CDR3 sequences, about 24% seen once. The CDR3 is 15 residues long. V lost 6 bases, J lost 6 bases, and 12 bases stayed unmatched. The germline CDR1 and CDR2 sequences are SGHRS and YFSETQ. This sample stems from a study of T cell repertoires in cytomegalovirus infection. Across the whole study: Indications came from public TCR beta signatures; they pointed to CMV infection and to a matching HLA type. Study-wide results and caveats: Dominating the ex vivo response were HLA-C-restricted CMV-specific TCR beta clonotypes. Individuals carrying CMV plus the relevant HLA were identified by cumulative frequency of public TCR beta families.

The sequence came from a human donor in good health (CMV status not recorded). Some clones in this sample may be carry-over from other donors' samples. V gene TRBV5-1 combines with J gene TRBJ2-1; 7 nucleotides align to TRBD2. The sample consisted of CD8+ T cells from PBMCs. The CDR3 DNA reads TGCGCCAGCACCCCCGTGGTGGGGGGGACCAATGAGCAGTTCTTC. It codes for CASTPVVGGTNEQFF.